This entry concerns a single T cell receptor (beta chain). This clonotype showed up many times. Its antigen is currently not known. Base qualities were left out, and no much larger clone turns up one base away. Trimming removed 5 bases from V and 1 base from J, leaving 8 bases between the germline ends. Via the germline V gene, CDR1 is MNHEY and CDR2 SVGAGI. The CDR3, from cysteine to phenylalanine, totals 14 residues. The entry retains the CDR3 DNA only, 42 bases that are in frame from base 1. The data are from a study of T-cell memory formation after mild COVID-19 (TCRdb year 2021). Study-level background: TCR sequence clusters from the two donors were largely donor specific. In a couple of donors, T-cell clones that expanded and contracted after mild COVID-19 were followed by sequencing TCRalpha and TCRbeta repertoires longitudinally. Two young, previously healthy adult volunteers made up the cohort, one male and one female.

Beyond this particular receptor, the publication reports: Clones contracting from day 15 to 85 had balanced CD4/CD8 phenotypes, while a second wave expanding from day 15 to 37 was biased towards CD4+. SARS-CoV-2 specificity of the second-wave clones peaking on day 37 was not confirmed. Contracting CD4+ clones turned up mainly in the CM and EM memory subsets, whereas EMRA was where CD8+ clones were enriched. The study included only a couple of mild cases, and larger cohorts that include severe cases with pre-infection samples were judged to be necessary. Some responding clones were detected in pre-infection memory, which suggested that pre-existing cross-reactive memory T cells had joined the SARS-CoV-2 response.

Sequencing took place on an Illumina NovaSeq 6000. TCRalpha and TCRbeta cDNA libraries were built by 5'RACE with constant-segment primers, adding sample barcodes and unique molecular identifiers. RNA was extracted from every sample with Trizol reagent. Amplification of the libraries took two PCR steps, and the second step added a second sample barcode plus Illumina TruSeq adapters. Libraries were sequenced on an Illumina NovaSeq with 2 x 150 bp paired-end reads. Per the original workflow: Reads were demultiplexed and collapsed into UMI-guided consensus sequences with migec v1.2.7. Using mixcr v2.1.11, UMI consensuses were aligned to TRA and TRB V and J templates and then assembled into clonotypes. Clonotypes were classified as expanded or contracted when called significant by both edgeR and NoisET, with noise models trained on biological replicates. For edgeR calls, the thresholds were a false discovery rate-adjusted p below 0.01 and a log2 fold-change of 1. As an exploratory analysis of dynamics, PCA with hierarchical clustering was applied to max-normalized trajectories of the 1000 most abundant clonotypes. The CD4 or CD8 phenotype of responding clones was assigned using the separately sequenced CD4+ and CD8+ repertoires. TCRdb ran its own pipeline on the public reads, namely fastp trimming at Q25 and MiXCR clone calling, and kept in-frame beta chains. Rows matching on CDR3 protein sequence are summarized as one entry with the most common DNA and genes. It is TCRdb's table, rather than the study itself, that gives the V and J calls and clone size. In this sample the table shows hundreds of thousands of distinct CDR3 sequences, 15% to 20% of which occur a single time. Roughly 21% of the sample belongs to the ten largest clones.

Ficoll-Paque density gradient centrifugation was the method used to isolate PBMCs. Sequenced material: PBMCs or a T cell subset sorted from them (not recorded which). The TCR comes from a man younger than 35 who had mild COVID-19 (a few samples of this study predate the infection). The sample titles of this study are shuffled in the database, so cell type and time point are left out; the donor was told from shared clones. The chain is encoded by TRBV6-5 joined to TRBJ2-2; the D gene is perhaps TRBD1, on 5 matching bases. CDR3 region: CASSADRNTGELFF. Read as DNA, the sequence is TGTGCCAGCAGTGCTGACAGGAACACCGGGGAGCTGTTTTTT.